In its sample, the clone carrying this T cell receptor beta chain was seen many times. Its specificity is unknown. The junction departs from the called germline gene at one end, perhaps through a read error. The data were obtained in a study of response to subunit inactivated influenza vaccine. Study outcomes and limitations: After each seasonal influenza vaccination, few new T cells are recruited, the authors suggested.

The V gene's germline CDR1 is SGHTA and CDR2 FQGNSA. The CDR3 contains 13 residues. Each CDR3 protein is one row after TCRdb ran MiXCR on the RT-PCR reads. This sample has about 180,000 distinct CDR3 sequences; around 8.8% occur once, and the top ten carry 9.5% to 13%. This chain connects TRBV7-2 to TRBJ2-7; no firm D call. The source material was non-naive T cells sorted from PBMCs, sampled on the day of vaccination. This receptor was obtained from a man aged 45-65 years who received an inactivated influenza vaccine. CDR3 nucleotides: TGTGCCAGCAGCTTAGCGCTCTCCTCCGAGCAGTACTTC. This sequence encodes CASSLALSSEQYF.